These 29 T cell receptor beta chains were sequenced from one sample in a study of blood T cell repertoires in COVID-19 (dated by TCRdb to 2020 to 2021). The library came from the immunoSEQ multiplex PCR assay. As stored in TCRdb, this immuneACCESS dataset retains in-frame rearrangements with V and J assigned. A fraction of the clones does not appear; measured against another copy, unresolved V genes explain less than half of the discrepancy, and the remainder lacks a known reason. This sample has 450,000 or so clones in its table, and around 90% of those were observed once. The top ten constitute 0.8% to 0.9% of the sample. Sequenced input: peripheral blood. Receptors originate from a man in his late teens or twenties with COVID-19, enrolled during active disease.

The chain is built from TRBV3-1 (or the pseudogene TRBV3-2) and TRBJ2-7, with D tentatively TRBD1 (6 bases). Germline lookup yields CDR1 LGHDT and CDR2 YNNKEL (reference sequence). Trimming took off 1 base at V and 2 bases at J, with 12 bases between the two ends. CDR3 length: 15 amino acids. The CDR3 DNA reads TGTGCCAGCAGCCAAGGTCAGGGGTGGACCTACGAGCAGTACTTC. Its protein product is CASSQGQGWTYEQYF.

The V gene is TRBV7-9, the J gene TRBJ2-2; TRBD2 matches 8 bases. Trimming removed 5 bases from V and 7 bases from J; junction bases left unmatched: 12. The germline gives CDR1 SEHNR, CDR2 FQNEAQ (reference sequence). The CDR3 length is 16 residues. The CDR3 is CASSPAGGGQGGELFF. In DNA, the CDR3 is TGTGCCAGCAGCCCCGCCGGGGGGGGTCAAGGCGGGGAGCTGTTTTTT.

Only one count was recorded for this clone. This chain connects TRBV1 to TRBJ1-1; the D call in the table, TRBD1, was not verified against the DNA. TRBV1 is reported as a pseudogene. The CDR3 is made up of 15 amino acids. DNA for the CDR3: TGCACCAGCAGCCAACTGACAGACGAGAACACTGAAGCTTTCTTT. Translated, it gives CTSSQLTDENTEAFF.

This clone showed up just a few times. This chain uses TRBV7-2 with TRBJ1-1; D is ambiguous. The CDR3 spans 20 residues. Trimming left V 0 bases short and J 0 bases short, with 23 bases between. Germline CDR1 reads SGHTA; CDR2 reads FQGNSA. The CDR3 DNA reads TGTGCCAGCAGCTTAGCCGGGAGTCGGATTTCTATCCTTATGAACACTGAAGCTTTCTTT. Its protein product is CASSLAGSRISILMNTEAFF.

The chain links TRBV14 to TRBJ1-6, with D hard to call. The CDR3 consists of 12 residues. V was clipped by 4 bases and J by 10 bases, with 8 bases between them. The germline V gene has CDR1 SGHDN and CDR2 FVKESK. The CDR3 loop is CASSLPESPLHF. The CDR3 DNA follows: TGTGCCAGCAGCCTGCCAGAATCACCCCTCCACTTT.

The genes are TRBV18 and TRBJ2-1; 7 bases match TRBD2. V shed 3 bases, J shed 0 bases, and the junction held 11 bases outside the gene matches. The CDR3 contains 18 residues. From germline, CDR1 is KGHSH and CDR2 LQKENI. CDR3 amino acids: CASSPQLASGSSYNEQFF. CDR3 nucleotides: TGTGCCAGCTCACCCCAACTCGCTAGCGGAAGCTCCTACAATGAGCAGTTCTTC.

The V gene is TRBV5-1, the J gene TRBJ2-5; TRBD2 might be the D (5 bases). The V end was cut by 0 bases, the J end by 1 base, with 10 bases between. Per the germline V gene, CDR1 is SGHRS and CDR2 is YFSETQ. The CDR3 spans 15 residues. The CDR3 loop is CASSLVTGSQETQYF. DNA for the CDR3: TGCGCCAGCAGCTTGGTTACGGGAAGCCAAGAGACCCAGTACTTC.

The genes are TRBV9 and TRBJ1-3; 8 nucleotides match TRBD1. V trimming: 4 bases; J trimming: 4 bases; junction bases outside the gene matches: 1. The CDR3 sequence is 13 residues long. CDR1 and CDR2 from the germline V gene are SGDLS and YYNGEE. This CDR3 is CASSQGAGNTIYF. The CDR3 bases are TGTGCCAGCAGCCAGGGGGCAGGAAACACCATATATTTT.

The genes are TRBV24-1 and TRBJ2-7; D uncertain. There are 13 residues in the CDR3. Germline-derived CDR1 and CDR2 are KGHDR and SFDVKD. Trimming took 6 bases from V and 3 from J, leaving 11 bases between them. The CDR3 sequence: CATSSGNHYEQYF. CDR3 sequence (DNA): TGTGCCACCAGTTCTGGCAACCACTACGAGCAGTACTTC.

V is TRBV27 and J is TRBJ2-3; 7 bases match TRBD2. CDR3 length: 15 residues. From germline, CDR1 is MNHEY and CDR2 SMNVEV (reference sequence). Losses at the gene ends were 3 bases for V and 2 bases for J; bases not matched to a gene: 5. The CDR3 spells CASSFGRPFTDTQYF. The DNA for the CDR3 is TGTGCCAGCAGTTTCGGGAGGCCCTTCACAGATACGCAGTATTTT.

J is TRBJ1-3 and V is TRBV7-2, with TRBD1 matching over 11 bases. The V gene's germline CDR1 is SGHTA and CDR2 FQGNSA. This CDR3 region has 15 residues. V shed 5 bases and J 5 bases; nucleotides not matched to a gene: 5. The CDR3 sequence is CASSQDRGQRNTIYF. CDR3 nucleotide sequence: TGTGCCAGCAGCCAGGACAGGGGGCAAAGAAACACCATATATTTT.

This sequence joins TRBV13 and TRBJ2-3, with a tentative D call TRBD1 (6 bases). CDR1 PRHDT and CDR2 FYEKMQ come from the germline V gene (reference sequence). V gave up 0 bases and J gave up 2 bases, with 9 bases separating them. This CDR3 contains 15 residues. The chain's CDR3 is CASSLGTGLTDTQYF. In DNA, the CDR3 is TGTGCCAGCAGCTTAGGGACAGGCCTCACAGATACGCAGTATTTT.

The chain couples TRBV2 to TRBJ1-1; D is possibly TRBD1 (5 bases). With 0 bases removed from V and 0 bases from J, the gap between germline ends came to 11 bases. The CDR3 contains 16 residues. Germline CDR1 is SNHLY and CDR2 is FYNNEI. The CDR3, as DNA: TGTGCCAGCAGTGAAGCGGGGGGAGTGATGAACACTGAAGCTTTCTTT. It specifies CASSEAGGVMNTEAFF.

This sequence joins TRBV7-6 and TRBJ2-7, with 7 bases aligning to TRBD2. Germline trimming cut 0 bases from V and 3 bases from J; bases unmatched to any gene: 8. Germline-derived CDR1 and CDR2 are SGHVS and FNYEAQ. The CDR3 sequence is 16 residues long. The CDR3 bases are TGTGCCAGCAGCTTAGCTTCCCGGGACTATCTCTACGAGCAGTACTTC. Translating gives CASSLASRDYLYEQYF.

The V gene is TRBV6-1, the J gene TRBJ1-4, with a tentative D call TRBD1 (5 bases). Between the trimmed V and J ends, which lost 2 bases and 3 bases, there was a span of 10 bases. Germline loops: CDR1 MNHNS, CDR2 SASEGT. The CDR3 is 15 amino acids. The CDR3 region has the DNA TGTGCCAGCAGTGAACAGGGAGGGGCTAATGAAAAACTGTTTTTT. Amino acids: CASSEQGGANEKLFF.

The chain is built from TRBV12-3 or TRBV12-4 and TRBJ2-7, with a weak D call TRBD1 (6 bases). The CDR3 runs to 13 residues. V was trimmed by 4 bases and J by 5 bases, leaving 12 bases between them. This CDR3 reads CASSSRGRNEQYF. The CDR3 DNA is TGTGCCAGCAGTTCCAGGGGTCGCAACGAGCAGTACTTC.

CDR3 residues: CASNRGGMFETQYF. The CDR3, as DNA: TGTGCCAGCAACCGCGGAGGGATGTTTGAGACCCAGTACTTC. The rearrangement links TRBV6-5 to TRBJ2-5; TRBD2 is a possible D gene (6 bases). The V and J ends lost 7 bases and 5 bases respectively, with 17 bases between them. CDR1 and CDR2 (germline): MNHEY, SVGAGI. This CDR3 has 14 residues.

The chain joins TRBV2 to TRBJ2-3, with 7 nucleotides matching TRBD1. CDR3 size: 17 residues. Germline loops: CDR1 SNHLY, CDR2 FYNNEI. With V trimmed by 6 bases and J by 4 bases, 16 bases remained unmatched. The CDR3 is CASSATLTGPGSDTQYF. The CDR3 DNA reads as TGTGCCAGCAGCGCAACCCTGACAGGGCCGGGATCAGATACGCAGTATTTT.

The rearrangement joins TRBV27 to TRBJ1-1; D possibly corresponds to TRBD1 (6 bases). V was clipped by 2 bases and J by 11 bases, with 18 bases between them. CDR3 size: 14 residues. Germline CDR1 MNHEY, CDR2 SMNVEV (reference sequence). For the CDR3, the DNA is TGTGCCAGCAGTTTAGCGACCGTCATAGACAGGGCTTTCTTT. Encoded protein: CASSLATVIDRAFF.

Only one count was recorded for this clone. CDR3 sequence: CASSPRSSGRATEQYF. The CDR3 nucleotides read TGTGCCAGCAGCCCCCGGAGTAGCGGGAGGGCCACCGAGCAGTACTTC. The chain couples TRBV5-4 to TRBJ2-7; TRBD2 aligns across 11 bases. From germline, CDR1 is SGHNT and CDR2 YYREEE (reference sequence). CDR3 length equals 16 residues. The V and J ends lost 4 bases and 6 bases, in that order; junction bases with no gene match: 12. Variable domain in full (rest from reference TRBV5-4 and TRBJ2-7): ETGVTQSPTHLIKTRGQQVTLRCSSQSGHNTVSWYQQALGQGPQFIFQYYREEENGRGNFPPRFSGLQFPNYSSELNVNALELDDSALYLCASSPRSSGRATEQYFGPGTRLTVT.

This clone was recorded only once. The CDR3 is CASSSRTSGVTDTQYF. CDR3 coding DNA: TGTGCCAGTAGTTCCCGGACTAGCGGAGTCACAGATACGCAGTATTTT. V and J are TRBV19 and TRBJ2-3, with 10 bases fitting TRBD2. The CDR3 contains 16 residues. Germline CDR1 and CDR2: LNHDA and SQIVND (reference sequence). V shed 5 bases, J shed 2 bases, and the junction held 7 bases outside the gene matches. The variable domain in full, completed from reference TRBV19 and TRBJ2-3, reads DGGITQSPKYLFRKEGQNVTLSCEQNLNHDAMYWYRQDPGQGLRLIYYSQIVNDFQKGDIAEGYSVSREKKESFPLTVTSAQKNPTAFYLCASSSRTSGVTDTQYFGPGTRLTVL.

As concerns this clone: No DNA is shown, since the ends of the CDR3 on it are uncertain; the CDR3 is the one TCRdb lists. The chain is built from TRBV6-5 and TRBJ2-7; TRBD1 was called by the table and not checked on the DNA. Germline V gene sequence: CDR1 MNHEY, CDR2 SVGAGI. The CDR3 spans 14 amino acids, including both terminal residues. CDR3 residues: CASSSSGQAFEQYF.

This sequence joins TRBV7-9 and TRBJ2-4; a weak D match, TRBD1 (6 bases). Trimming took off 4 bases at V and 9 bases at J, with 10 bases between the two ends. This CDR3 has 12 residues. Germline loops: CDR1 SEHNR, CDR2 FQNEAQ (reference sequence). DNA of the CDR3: TGTGCCAGCAGCTCCCAGGGGAGCATTCAGTACTTC. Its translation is CASSSQGSIQYF.

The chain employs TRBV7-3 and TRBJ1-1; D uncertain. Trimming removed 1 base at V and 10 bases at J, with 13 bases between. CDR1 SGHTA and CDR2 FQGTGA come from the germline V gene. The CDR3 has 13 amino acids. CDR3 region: CASSLMRGERAFF. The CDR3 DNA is TGTGCCAGCAGCTTAATGCGAGGCGAAAGAGCTTTCTTT.

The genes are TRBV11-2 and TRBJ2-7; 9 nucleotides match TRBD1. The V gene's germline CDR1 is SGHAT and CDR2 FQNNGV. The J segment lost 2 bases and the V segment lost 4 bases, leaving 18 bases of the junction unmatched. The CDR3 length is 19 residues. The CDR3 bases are TGTGCCAGCAGCTACTCACCAAATCCACAGGGGGCTTATACCTACGAGCAGTACTTC. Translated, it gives CASSYSPNPQGAYTYEQYF. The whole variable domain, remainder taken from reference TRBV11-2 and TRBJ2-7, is EAGVAQSPRYKIIEKRQSVAFWCNPISGHATLYWYQQILGQGPKLLIQFQNNGVVDDSQLPKDRFSAERLKGVDSTLKIQPAKLEDSAVYLCASSYSPNPQGAYTYEQYFGPGTRLTVT.

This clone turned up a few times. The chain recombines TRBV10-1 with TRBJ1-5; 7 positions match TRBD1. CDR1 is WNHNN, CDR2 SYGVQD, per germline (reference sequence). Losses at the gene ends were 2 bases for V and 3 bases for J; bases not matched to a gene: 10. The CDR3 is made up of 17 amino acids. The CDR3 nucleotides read TGCGCCAGCAGTGAGCCCCTAGAGGGACAGCACAATCAGCCCCAGCATTTT. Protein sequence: CASSEPLEGQHNQPQHF.

In nucleotides, the CDR3 is TGTGCCAGCAGCCAAGGAGTCCCAGGCCTTGATGAGCAGTTCTTC. Residues: CASSQGVPGLDEQFF. This chain connects TRBV14 to TRBJ2-1, with D unresolved. The V gene's germline CDR1 is SGHDN and CDR2 FVKESK. The ends were cut back, 1 base at V and 8 bases at J, with 15 bases in the middle. The CDR3 is made up of 15 amino acids. Filled out from reference TRBV14 and TRBJ2-1, the complete variable domain reads EAGVTQFPSHSVIEKGQTVTLRCDPISGHDNLYWYRRVMGKEIKFLLHFVKESKQDESGMPNNRFLAERTGGTYSTLKVQPAELEDSGVYFCASSQGVPGLDEQFFGPGTRLTVL.

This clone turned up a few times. CDR3 loop: CASSDDRGMGYREQYF. The CDR3 region has the DNA TGTGCCAGCAGCGACGATCGGGGGATGGGCTATAGGGAGCAGTACTTC. The V call is TRBV3-1 (or the pseudogene TRBV3-2), the J call TRBJ2-7; a possible D gene is TRBD2 (6 bases). The CDR3 sequence is 16 residues long. V dropped 5 bases and J dropped 7 bases, with 24 bases sitting between them. Germline V CDR1 and CDR2: LGHDT, YNNKEL (reference sequence).

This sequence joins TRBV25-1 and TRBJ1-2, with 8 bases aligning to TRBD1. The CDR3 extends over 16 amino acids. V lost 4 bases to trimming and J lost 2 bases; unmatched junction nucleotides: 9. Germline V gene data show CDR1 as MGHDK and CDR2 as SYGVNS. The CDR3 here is CASSAQLGQGNYGYTF. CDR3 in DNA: TGTGCCAGCAGTGCCCAATTAGGACAGGGAAACTATGGCTACACCTTC.